This is a list of T cell receptor beta chains from one sample in a study of response to subunit inactivated influenza vaccine. MiXCR, applied by TCRdb to the RT-PCR reads, yields one record per CDR3 protein. The sample has 750,000 to 850,000 distinct CDR3 sequences, around a sixth seen once; the top ten hold roughly a tenth. The sequences come from PBMCs from blood, collected around 5 days after vaccination. The receptors come from a man aged 45-60 years who received an inactivated influenza vaccine. Each CDR3 is given with its conserved first and last residue. A D gene is named only where the DNA matches it firmly. Only some rows state a clone size, as once, few, many or a class for expanded clones.

clone_size: many; v_call: TRBV20-1; d_call: TRBD1; j_call: TRBJ2-1; cdr3_aa: CSASLGQGIGNEQFF; cdr3_nt: TGCAGTGCTAGCCTGGGACAGGGGATCGGCAATGAGCAGTTCTTC
clone_size: few; v_call: TRBV25-1; d_call: .; j_call: TRBJ1-1; cdr3_aa: CASSEQGGTTEAFF; cdr3_nt: TGTGCCAGCAGTGAGCAGGGAGGAACCACTGAAGCTTTCTTT
clone_size: .; v_call: TRBV10-3; d_call: TRBD2; j_call: TRBJ2-5; cdr3_aa: CAIRGGSGFKEETQYF; cdr3_nt: TGTGCCATCAGAGGAGGTAGCGGGTTCAAGGAGGAGACCCAGTACTTC
clone_size: many; v_call: TRBV29-1; d_call: TRBD1; j_call: TRBJ1-2; cdr3_aa: CSVLPGQGAYRYGYTF; cdr3_nt: TGCAGCGTTCTACCGGGACAGGGGGCTTACCGCTATGGCTACACCTTC
clone_size: .; v_call: TRBV11-1; d_call: .; j_call: TRBJ2-3; cdr3_aa: CASSSPVGPTDTQYF; cdr3_nt: TGTGCCAGCAGCTCCCCAGTCGGACCCACAGATACGCAGTATTTT
clone_size: .; v_call: TRBV7-9; d_call: .; j_call: TRBJ2-7; cdr3_aa: CASSLTDGSYEQYF; cdr3_nt: TGTGCCAGCAGCTTGACGGACGGTTCCTACGAGCAGTACTTC
clone_size: .; v_call: TRBV29-1; d_call: .; j_call: TRBJ2-3; cdr3_aa: CSIVGLFTDTQYF; cdr3_nt: TGCAGCATTGTTGGACTTTTCACAGATACGCAGTATTTT
clone_size: .; v_call: TRBV29-1; d_call: .; j_call: TRBJ2-5; cdr3_aa: CSVEDRARFRETQYF; cdr3_nt: TGCAGCGTTGAAGATCGAGCCCGGTTTCGAGAGACCCAGTACTTC
clone_size: few; v_call: TRBV20-1; d_call: TRBD2; j_call: TRBJ2-1; cdr3_aa: CRAAYSGGPYNEQFF; cdr3_nt: TGCAGGGCCGCCTATAGCGGGGGGCCGTACAATGAGCAGTTCTTC
clone_size: few; v_call: TRBV7-6; d_call: .; j_call: TRBJ1-1; cdr3_aa: CASSKGAWGVGGTEAFF; cdr3_nt: TGTGCCAGCAGTAAAGGAGCATGGGGAGTGGGCGGCACTGAAGCTTTCTTT
clone_size: .; v_call: TRBV7-8; d_call: TRBD1; j_call: TRBJ2-7; cdr3_aa: CASSRLGQGSSYF; cdr3_nt: TGTGCCAGCAGTCGCCTAGGACAGGGATCCTCGTACTTC
clone_size: .; v_call: TRBV11-2; d_call: .; j_call: TRBJ2-3; cdr3_aa: CASSLRAGLRTSTDTQYF; cdr3_nt: TGTGCCAGCAGCTTACGGGCAGGGCTTCGTACGAGCACAGATACGCAGTATTTT
clone_size: .; v_call: TRBV4-2; d_call: .; j_call: TRBJ2-1; cdr3_aa: CASSQESVYSYNEQFF; cdr3_nt: TGTGCCAGCAGCCAAGAGAGCGTCTACTCCTACAATGAGCAGTTCTTC
clone_size: .; v_call: TRBV7-2; d_call: .; j_call: TRBJ1-4; cdr3_aa: CASSFSGGKLANEKLFF; cdr3_nt: TGTGCCAGCAGCTTTTCGGGGGGGAAACTGGCTAATGAAAAACTGTTTTTT
clone_size: .; v_call: TRBV6-2/TRBV6-3; d_call: TRBD2; j_call: TRBJ2-7; cdr3_aa: CASSLRLAVLYEQYF; cdr3_nt: TGTGCCAGCAGTTTAAGGCTAGCGGTACTCTACGAGCAGTACTTC
clone_size: .; v_call: TRBV7-9; d_call: .; j_call: TRBJ1-1; cdr3_aa: CASSVPNSNEAFF; cdr3_nt: TGTGCCAGCAGCGTCCCCAACAGTAATGAAGCTTTCTTT
clone_size: .; v_call: TRBV4-2; d_call: TRBD2; j_call: TRBJ2-7; cdr3_aa: CASSQVASGYSYEQYF; cdr3_nt: TGTGCCAGCAGCCAAGTGGCTAGCGGGTACTCCTACGAGCAGTACTTC
clone_size: many; v_call: TRBV11-2; d_call: .; j_call: TRBJ1-1; cdr3_aa: CASNQGAEAFF; cdr3_nt: TGTGCCAGCAATCAGGGAGCTGAAGCTTTCTTT
clone_size: few; v_call: TRBV6-1; d_call: .; j_call: TRBJ2-5; cdr3_aa: CASASNAARGRETQYF; cdr3_nt: TGTGCCAGCGCCTCCAACGCCGCGCGGGGCCGGGAGACCCAGTACTTC
clone_size: .; v_call: TRBV7-9; d_call: TRBD2; j_call: TRBJ2-5; cdr3_aa: CASRETSGGQETQYF; cdr3_nt: TGTGCCAGCAGGGAGACTAGCGGGGGTCAAGAGACCCAGTACTTC
clone_size: few; v_call: TRBV9; d_call: .; j_call: TRBJ1-1; cdr3_aa: CASSVDGPSPEAFF; cdr3_nt: TGTGCCAGCAGCGTAGATGGGCCGTCCCCTGAAGCTTTCTTT
clone_size: .; v_call: TRBV7-2; d_call: .; j_call: TRBJ1-5; cdr3_aa: CASTYKGDGNQPQHF; cdr3_nt: TGTGCCAGCACCTATAAGGGGGACGGTAATCAGCCCCAGCATTTT
clone_size: .; v_call: TRBV5-6; d_call: .; j_call: TRBJ2-6; cdr3_aa: CASRKTEGTRVSGANVLTF; cdr3_nt: TGTGCCAGCAGGAAGACAGAGGGGACTCGCGTCTCTGGGGCCAACGTCCTGACTTTC
clone_size: .; v_call: TRBV20-1; d_call: TRBD2; j_call: TRBJ2-1; cdr3_aa: CSAYLAGARNEQFF; cdr3_nt: TGCAGTGCCTACCTAGCGGGAGCAAGAAATGAGCAGTTCTTC
clone_size: .; v_call: TRBV20-1; d_call: TRBD2; j_call: TRBJ2-5; cdr3_aa: CSARVAGGGLAETQYF; cdr3_nt: TGCAGTGCTAGAGTTGCCGGGGGGGGGCTAGCGGAGACCCAGTACTTC
clone_size: few; v_call: TRBV7-9; d_call: TRBD2; j_call: TRBJ2-7; cdr3_aa: CASSWTSYEQYF; cdr3_nt: TGTGCCAGCAGTTGGACTAGCTACGAGCAGTACTTC
clone_size: .; v_call: TRBV7-9; d_call: .; j_call: TRBJ2-7; cdr3_aa: CASSLAAGVHYEQYF; cdr3_nt: TGTGCCAGCAGCTTAGCTGCTGGGGTTCACTACGAGCAGTACTTC
clone_size: .; v_call: TRBV12-3/TRBV12-4; d_call: TRBD2; j_call: TRBJ2-2; cdr3_aa: CASSFSGGAGGELFF; cdr3_nt: TGTGCCAGCAGTTTTAGCGGGGGGGCCGGTGGGGAGCTGTTTTTT
clone_size: .; v_call: TRBV24-1; d_call: .; j_call: TRBJ2-5; cdr3_aa: CATSDPDREETQYF; cdr3_nt: TGTGCCACCAGTGACCCGGACAGAGAGGAGACCCAGTACTTC
clone_size: few; v_call: TRBV3-1; d_call: TRBD1; j_call: TRBJ2-7; cdr3_aa: CASSQYRDREDEQYF; cdr3_nt: TGTGCCAGCAGCCAATACCGGGACAGGGAGGACGAGCAGTACTTC
clone_size: few; v_call: TRBV20-1; d_call: TRBD2; j_call: TRBJ2-1; cdr3_aa: CSANPSGSTQNEQFF; cdr3_nt: TGCAGTGCTAATCCTAGCGGGAGTACGCAAAATGAGCAGTTCTTC